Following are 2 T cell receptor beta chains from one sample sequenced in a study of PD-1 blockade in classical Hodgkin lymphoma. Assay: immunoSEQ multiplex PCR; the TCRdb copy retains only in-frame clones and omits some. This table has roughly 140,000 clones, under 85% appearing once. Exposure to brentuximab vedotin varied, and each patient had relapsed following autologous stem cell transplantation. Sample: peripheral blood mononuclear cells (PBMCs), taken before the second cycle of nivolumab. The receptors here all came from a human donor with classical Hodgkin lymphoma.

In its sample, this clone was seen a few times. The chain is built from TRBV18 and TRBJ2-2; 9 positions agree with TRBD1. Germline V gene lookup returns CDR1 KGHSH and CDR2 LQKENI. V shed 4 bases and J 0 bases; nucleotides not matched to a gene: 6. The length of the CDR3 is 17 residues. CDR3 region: CASSLRTGDANTGELFF. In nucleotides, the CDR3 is TGTGCCAGCTCACTACGGACAGGGGATGCGAACACCGGGGAGCTGTTTTTT.

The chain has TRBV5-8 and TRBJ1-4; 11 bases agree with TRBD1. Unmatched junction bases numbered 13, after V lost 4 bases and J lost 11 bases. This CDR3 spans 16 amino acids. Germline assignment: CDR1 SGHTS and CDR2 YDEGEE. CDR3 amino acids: CASSKDRGLYGEKLFF. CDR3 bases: TGTGCCAGCAGCAAGGACAGGGGGCTTTATGGAGAGAAACTGTTTTTT.